This T cell receptor beta chain appears in the sequencing data of a study of blood T cell repertoires in COVID-19. Whole-study context: Donors in the United States, Italy and Spain gave samples during acute or convalescent COVID-19. PBMCs, B-cell-depleted T cells, or T cells provided the cDNA or gDNA that made up the material.

This CDR3 comprises 15 residues. Germline V gives CDR1 SGHAT, CDR2 FQNNGV. V was pared by 5 bases and J by 1 base, with 2 bases of the junction left unmatched. In the original analysis: Estimation of nucleated cell counts was performed using reference gene primer amplification. TCRdb's table, derived via immunoSEQ multiplex PCR, lists solely in-frame clones and lacks some. V and J calls and clone size follow that table, whereas D and trimming were derived from the DNA. The table shows about 190,000 clones, with 90% occurring only once. Sequenced input: peripheral blood. The receptor's source is a man between 45 and 60 years old with acute or convalescent COVID-19. The chain employs TRBV11-2 and TRBJ2-1; 10 bases agree with TRBD2. The DNA of the CDR3 is TGTGCCAGCAGCCAGGGACTAGCGTCCTACAATGAGCAGTTCTTC. Amino acids: CASSQGLASYNEQFF. Full variable domain (outside the CDR3, taken from reference TRBV11-2 and TRBJ2-1): EAGVAQSPRYKIIEKRQSVAFWCNPISGHATLYWYQQILGQGPKLLIQFQNNGVVDDSQLPKDRFSAERLKGVDSTLKIQPAKLEDSAVYLCASSQGLASYNEQFFGPGTRLTVL.